What follows describes a single T cell receptor beta chain. Antigen specificity is unknown. Donors were drawn from the approximately 110-subject validation cohort, separate from the approximately 700-subject first cohort. Trimming took 5 bases from V and 10 from J; bases not matched to a gene: 13. Germline CDR1 is SGHTA and CDR2 is FQGTGA. The CDR3 is made up of 16 amino acids. The protocol was immunoSEQ multiplex PCR, while the TCRdb copy is restricted to in-frame clones and leaves out a portion. This sample has approximately 57,000 clones, with approximately 95% found just once. This sample stems from a study of cytomegalovirus exposure and HLA in healthy donors. Study-wide points: One later analysis, an examination of the roughly 110 validation repertoires, found that first-cohort TCR clusters tended to co-occur in them. A few of the chains that were CMV-associated were confirmed in vitro to be specific for CMV antigens.

Source material: PBMCs. The source is a woman aged 18-29 years in good health and CMV-seronegative. This rearrangement joins TRBV7-3 to TRBJ1-6, with 8 bases matching TRBD1. In nucleotides, the CDR3 is TGTGCCAGCAGCAACTTCCCCGGGACAGGCCAATCACCCCTCCACTTT. Amino acids: CASSNFPGTGQSPLHF.